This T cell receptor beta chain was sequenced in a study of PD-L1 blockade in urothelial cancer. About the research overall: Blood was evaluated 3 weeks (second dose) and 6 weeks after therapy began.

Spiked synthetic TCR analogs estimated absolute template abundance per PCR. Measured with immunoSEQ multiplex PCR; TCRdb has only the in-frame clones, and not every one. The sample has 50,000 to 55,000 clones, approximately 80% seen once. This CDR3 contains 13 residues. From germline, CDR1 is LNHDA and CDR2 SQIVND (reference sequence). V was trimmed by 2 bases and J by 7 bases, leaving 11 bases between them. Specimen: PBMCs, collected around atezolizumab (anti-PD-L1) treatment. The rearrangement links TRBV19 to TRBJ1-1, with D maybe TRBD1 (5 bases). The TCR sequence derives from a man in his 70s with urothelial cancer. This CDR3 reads CASSITGGGEAFF. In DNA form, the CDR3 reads TGTGCCAGTAGTATAACGGGGGGAGGTGAAGCTTTCTTT.